These T cell receptor beta chains were read from a single sample in a study of T-cell reconstitution after alpha-beta-depleted transplantation in children. One entry per CDR3 protein results from TCRdb running MiXCR on the PCR reads. Here the sample spans 140,000 or so distinct CDR3 sequences, roughly 9% being singletons. The sample consisted of PBMCs, mostly from graft donor cells, taken 180 days after TCRalphabeta/CD19-depleted stem cell transplant. The receptors stem from a female patient between 2 and 15 years old who had a stem cell transplant for congenital amegakaryocytic thrombocytopenia, so the T cells may come from the graft donor. CDR3s include the opening cysteine and the closing phenylalanine or tryptophan. A D gene is named only where the DNA matches it firmly. Clone size is given for some rows only: seen once, a few or many times, or a class if the clone is expanded.

j_gene: TRBJ2-1
d_gene: .
abundance: many
v_gene: TRBV20-1
CDR3aa: CSAGTPSYNEQFF
CDR3nt: TGCAGTGCTGGGACACCCTCATACAATGAGCAGTTCTTC

j_gene: TRBJ2-2
d_gene: .
abundance: many
v_gene: TRBV12-3/TRBV12-4
CDR3aa: CASSLALTGELFF
CDR3nt: TGTGCCAGCAGTCTCGCCCTCACCGGGGAGCTGTTTTTT

j_gene: TRBJ1-2
d_gene: .
abundance: many
v_gene: TRBV12-3/TRBV12-4
CDR3aa: CASSSPGRGAYGYTF
CDR3nt: TGTGCCAGCAGTTCGCCGGGACGAGGGGCATATGGCTACACCTTC

j_gene: TRBJ2-5
d_gene: .
abundance: many
v_gene: TRBV28
CDR3aa: CASSGLGQRRETQYF
CDR3nt: TGTGCCAGCAGTGGCCTCGGACAGAGAAGAGAGACCCAGTACTTC

j_gene: TRBJ2-3
d_gene: .
abundance: .
v_gene: TRBV27
CDR3aa: CASKRRGDTQYF
CDR3nt: TGTGCCAGCAAACGACGCGGGGATACGCAGTATTTT

j_gene: TRBJ2-1
d_gene: TRBD2
abundance: many
v_gene: TRBV12-3/TRBV12-4
CDR3aa: CASSILAGVNEQFF
CDR3nt: TGTGCCAGCAGTATCCTAGCGGGAGTCAATGAGCAGTTCTTC

j_gene: TRBJ1-3
d_gene: TRBD1
abundance: .
v_gene: TRBV5-1
CDR3aa: CASSRTPGQGGNTIYF
CDR3nt: TGCGCCAGCAGCCGCACCCCGGGACAGGGAGGAAACACCATATATTTT

j_gene: TRBJ2-2
d_gene: TRBD2
abundance: many
v_gene: TRBV12-3/TRBV12-4
CDR3aa: CASSLQTSGRAGELFF
CDR3nt: TGTGCCAGCAGTCTCCAGACTAGCGGGAGGGCCGGGGAGCTGTTTTTT

j_gene: TRBJ2-7
d_gene: .
abundance: many
v_gene: TRBV4-1
CDR3aa: CASSQAPGAYEQYF
CDR3nt: TGCGCCAGCAGCCAAGCACCAGGGGCGTACGAGCAGTACTTC

j_gene: TRBJ2-4
d_gene: TRBD2
abundance: many
v_gene: TRBV4-1
CDR3aa: CASSQGTSGDPAKNIQYF
CDR3nt: TGCGCCAGCAGCCAAGGGACTAGCGGGGACCCAGCCAAAAACATTCAGTACTTC

j_gene: TRBJ2-2
d_gene: .
abundance: many
v_gene: TRBV5-1
CDR3aa: CASSTAPNTGELFF
CDR3nt: TGCGCCAGCAGCACCGCGCCTAACACCGGGGAGCTGTTTTTT

j_gene: TRBJ2-1
d_gene: .
abundance: .
v_gene: TRBV20-1
CDR3aa: CSARDSRRISSYNEQFF
CDR3nt: TGCAGTGCTAGAGATAGTAGAAGGATAAGCTCCTACAATGAGCAGTTCTTC

j_gene: TRBJ2-3
d_gene: TRBD1
abundance: many
v_gene: TRBV20-1
CDR3aa: CSASYPGQVLTDTQYF
CDR3nt: TGCAGTGCTAGCTACCCCGGACAGGTCCTCACAGATACGCAGTATTTT

j_gene: TRBJ2-2
d_gene: TRBD1
abundance: many
v_gene: TRBV5-1
CDR3aa: CASRGQANTGELFF
CDR3nt: TGCGCCAGCAGAGGACAGGCGAACACCGGGGAGCTGTTTTTT

j_gene: TRBJ2-1
d_gene: TRBD2
abundance: few
v_gene: TRBV25-1
CDR3aa: CASRLAGVNEQFF
CDR3nt: TGTGCCAGCAGGCTAGCGGGAGTCAATGAGCAGTTCTTC

j_gene: TRBJ2-1
d_gene: TRBD2
abundance: .
v_gene: TRBV6-1
CDR3aa: CASSDYRLAGYNEQFF
CDR3nt: TGTGCCAGCAGTGACTACAGACTAGCGGGTTACAATGAGCAGTTCTTC

j_gene: TRBJ2-3
d_gene: .
abundance: many
v_gene: TRBV7-6
CDR3aa: CASSLAWSTNTQYF
CDR3nt: TGTGCCAGCAGCTTAGCGTGGTCTACAAATACGCAGTATTTT

j_gene: TRBJ2-2
d_gene: TRBD2
abundance: few
v_gene: TRBV19
CDR3aa: CASSIGGGRDTGELFF
CDR3nt: TGTGCCAGTAGTATAGGGGGGGGACGGGACACCGGGGAGCTGTTTTTT

j_gene: TRBJ1-5
d_gene: .
abundance: few
v_gene: TRBV25-1
CDR3aa: CASSEVGEGQPQHF
CDR3nt: TGTGCCAGCAGTGAAGTAGGGGAAGGTCAGCCCCAGCATTTT

j_gene: TRBJ1-2
d_gene: .
abundance: many
v_gene: TRBV7-9
CDR3aa: CASSLYPPADNYGYTF
CDR3nt: TGTGCCAGCAGCTTATACCCCCCCGCAGATAACTATGGCTACACCTTC

j_gene: TRBJ1-1
d_gene: TRBD1
abundance: many
v_gene: TRBV19
CDR3aa: CASRPQGGVEAFF
CDR3nt: TGTGCCAGTAGACCGCAGGGGGGAGTCGAAGCTTTCTTT

j_gene: TRBJ1-2
d_gene: .
abundance: .
v_gene: TRBV29-1
CDR3aa: CSVESYGYTF
CDR3nt: TGCAGCGTTGAAAGTTATGGCTACACCTTC

j_gene: TRBJ1-5
d_gene: TRBD1
abundance: many
v_gene: TRBV28
CDR3aa: CASSQTGGVDQPQHF
CDR3nt: TGTGCCAGCAGCCAAACAGGGGGAGTCGATCAGCCCCAGCATTTT

j_gene: TRBJ1-4
d_gene: .
abundance: many
v_gene: TRBV6-5
CDR3aa: CASSNSHRRNEKLFF
CDR3nt: TGTGCCAGCAGTAACTCCCATAGGCGTAATGAAAAACTGTTTTTT

j_gene: TRBJ1-2
d_gene: .
abundance: many
v_gene: TRBV7-9
CDR3aa: CASSLVPGGYGYTF
CDR3nt: TGTGCCAGCAGCCTCGTCCCCGGTGGCTATGGCTACACCTTC

j_gene: TRBJ1-3
d_gene: TRBD1
abundance: many
v_gene: TRBV12-3/TRBV12-4
CDR3aa: CASSGRTGDYSGNTIYF
CDR3nt: TGTGCCAGCAGTGGGAGGACAGGGGATTACTCTGGAAACACCATATATTTT

j_gene: TRBJ2-2
d_gene: .
abundance: many
v_gene: TRBV6-1
CDR3aa: CASRRLGNTGELFF
CDR3nt: TGTGCCTCCAGACGACTCGGGAACACCGGGGAGCTGTTTTTT

j_gene: TRBJ1-2
d_gene: TRBD1
abundance: .
v_gene: TRBV7-8
CDR3aa: CASSLEEGATYGYTF
CDR3nt: TGTGCCAGCAGCTTAGAGGAGGGGGCGACCTATGGCTACACCTTC

j_gene: TRBJ2-1
d_gene: TRBD2
abundance: .
v_gene: TRBV20-1
CDR3aa: CSARKTGLADYNEQFF
CDR3nt: TGCAGTGCTAGAAAGACGGGACTAGCGGACTACAATGAGCAGTTCTTC

j_gene: TRBJ1-3
d_gene: .
abundance: many
v_gene: TRBV10-3
CDR3aa: CAISNNLGRNTIYF
CDR3nt: TGTGCCATCAGTAACAACCTCGGACGGAACACCATATATTTT

j_gene: TRBJ2-7
d_gene: .
abundance: many
v_gene: TRBV5-4
CDR3aa: CASSSPSGQDPQYF
CDR3nt: TGTGCCAGCAGCTCTCCTAGCGGACAGGACCCGCAGTACTTC

j_gene: TRBJ2-3
d_gene: .
abundance: .
v_gene: TRBV27
CDR3aa: CASTGYNQRAGTDTQYF
CDR3nt: TGTGCCAGCACAGGGTATAACCAGAGAGCGGGCACAGATACGCAGTATTTT

j_gene: TRBJ2-5
d_gene: .
abundance: few
v_gene: TRBV20-1
CDR3aa: CSARDLTEGLETQYF
CDR3nt: TGCAGTGCTAGAGATCTGACAGAGGGACTAGAGACCCAGTACTTC

j_gene: TRBJ1-6
d_gene: TRBD1
abundance: many
v_gene: TRBV30
CDR3aa: CAWGTAFNSPLHF
CDR3nt: TGTGCCTGGGGGACAGCGTTTAATTCACCCCTCCACTTT

j_gene: TRBJ2-7
d_gene: TRBD2
abundance: many
v_gene: TRBV5-1
CDR3aa: CASSLGGGRAYEQYF
CDR3nt: TGCGCCAGCAGCTTGGGCGGGGGAAGGGCCTACGAGCAGTACTTC

j_gene: TRBJ1-4
d_gene: .
abundance: .
v_gene: TRBV5-5
CDR3aa: CASSAGDLEKLFF
CDR3nt: TGTGCCAGCAGCGCGGGTGACCTTGAAAAACTGTTTTTT

j_gene: TRBJ2-1
d_gene: .
abundance: many
v_gene: TRBV25-1
CDR3aa: CASGRGGREQFF
CDR3nt: TGTGCCAGCGGTAGGGGGGGCCGTGAGCAGTTCTTC

j_gene: TRBJ1-2
d_gene: .
abundance: .
v_gene: TRBV28
CDR3aa: CASSFKFDMRSYTF
CDR3nt: TGTGCCAGCAGTTTTAAGTTTGACATGCGAAGCTACACCTTC

j_gene: TRBJ2-3
d_gene: .
abundance: few
v_gene: TRBV21-1
CDR3aa: CARTPGPDTQYF
CDR3nt: TGTGCAAGGACCCCAGGGCCAGATACGCAGTATTTT

j_gene: TRBJ2-7
d_gene: .
abundance: many
v_gene: TRBV5-1
CDR3aa: CASSFTDSYEQYF
CDR3nt: TGCGCCAGCAGCTTTACAGATTCCTACGAGCAGTACTTC

j_gene: TRBJ2-3
d_gene: .
abundance: many
v_gene: TRBV29-1
CDR3aa: CSVVGASGTDTQYF
CDR3nt: TGCAGCGTTGTAGGGGCATCTGGCACAGATACGCAGTATTTT

j_gene: TRBJ2-7
d_gene: .
abundance: .
v_gene: TRBV5-1
CDR3aa: CASSLHEGYEQYF
CDR3nt: TGCGCCAGCAGCTTGCACGAGGGATACGAGCAGTACTTC

j_gene: TRBJ2-1
d_gene: .
abundance: .
v_gene: TRBV12-3/TRBV12-4
CDR3aa: CASSLDRAGNEQFF
CDR3nt: TGTGCCAGCAGCTTGGACCGAGCCGGTAATGAGCAGTTCTTC

j_gene: TRBJ2-7
d_gene: .
abundance: .
v_gene: TRBV7-6
CDR3aa: CASSQDRTYEQYF
CDR3nt: TGTGCCAGCAGCCAAGACAGGACCTACGAGCAGTACTTC

j_gene: TRBJ2-3
d_gene: .
abundance: .
v_gene: TRBV12-3/TRBV12-4
CDR3aa: CASSLEEKSTDTQYF
CDR3nt: TGTGCCAGCAGTTTGGAGGAGAAGAGCACAGATACGCAGTATTTT

j_gene: TRBJ1-5
d_gene: .
abundance: .
v_gene: TRBV7-9
CDR3aa: CASSLAHHQPQHF
CDR3nt: TGTGCCAGCAGCTTAGCGCACCATCAGCCCCAGCATTTT

j_gene: TRBJ2-2
d_gene: .
abundance: .
v_gene: TRBV12-3/TRBV12-4
CDR3aa: CARSTQYLRDPNTGELFF
CDR3nt: TGTGCCCGCAGTACACAATACCTCCGGGACCCGAACACCGGGGAGCTGTTTTTT

j_gene: TRBJ2-7
d_gene: .
abundance: many
v_gene: TRBV27
CDR3aa: CASSLGDPRDEQYF
CDR3nt: TGTGCCAGCAGTTTAGGGGACCCGAGAGACGAGCAGTACTTC